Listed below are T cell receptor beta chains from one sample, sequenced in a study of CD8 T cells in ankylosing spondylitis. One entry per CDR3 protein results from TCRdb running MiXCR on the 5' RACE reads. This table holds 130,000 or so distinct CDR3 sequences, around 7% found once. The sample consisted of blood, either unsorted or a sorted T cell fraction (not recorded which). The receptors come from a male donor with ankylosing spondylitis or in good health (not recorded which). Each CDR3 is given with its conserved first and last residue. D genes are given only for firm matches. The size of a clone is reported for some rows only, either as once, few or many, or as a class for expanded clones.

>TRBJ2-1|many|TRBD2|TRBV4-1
CASSQVLSGDYNEQFF
TGCGCCAGCAGCCAAGTACTGAGCGGGGACTACAATGAGCAGTTCTTC
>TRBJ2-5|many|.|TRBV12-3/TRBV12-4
CASSLTRDGTQYF
TGTGCCAGCAGTTTAACCCGTGATGGGACCCAGTACTTC
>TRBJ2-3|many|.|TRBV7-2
CASSFLPEDTQYF
TGTGCCAGCAGCTTTCTCCCAGAGGATACGCAGTATTTT
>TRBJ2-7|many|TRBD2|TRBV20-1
CSAPPSTSGVTYEQYF
TGCAGTGCTCCCCCCTCTACTAGCGGGGTCACCTACGAGCAGTACTTC
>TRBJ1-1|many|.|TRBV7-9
CASSSPGGPGAFF
TGTGCCAGCAGCTCTCCCGGCGGGCCTGGAGCTTTCTTT
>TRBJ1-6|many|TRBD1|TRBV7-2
CASSFAGTGDSPLHF
TGTGCCAGCAGCTTCGCCGGGACAGGGGATTCACCCCTCCACTTT
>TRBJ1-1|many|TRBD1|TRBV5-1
CASREGTANTEAFF
TGCGCCAGCAGGGAGGGGACAGCAAACACTGAAGCTTTCTTT
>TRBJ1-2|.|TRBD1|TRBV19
CASNPGQRQNYGYTF
TGTGCCAGTAACCCGGGACAGCGCCAAAACTATGGCTACACCTTC
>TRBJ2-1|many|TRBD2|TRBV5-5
CASTASGGGYNEQFF
TGTGCCAGCACCGCGAGCGGGGGGGGCTACAATGAGCAGTTCTTC
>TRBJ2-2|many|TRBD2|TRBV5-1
CASSLSGGPPGELFF
TGCGCCAGCAGCTTGTCGGGAGGGCCTCCCGGGGAGCTGTTTTTT
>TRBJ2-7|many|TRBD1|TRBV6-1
CASTSTTGTGGYEQYF
TGTGCCAGCACCTCAACCACCGGGACAGGGGGCTACGAGCAGTACTTC
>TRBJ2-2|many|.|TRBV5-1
CASSVGQNTGELFF
TGCGCCAGCAGCGTGGGACAGAACACCGGGGAGCTGTTTTTT
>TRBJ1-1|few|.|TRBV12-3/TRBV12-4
CASSSGTLEAFF
TGTGCCAGCAGTTCCGGGACACTTGAAGCTTTCTTT
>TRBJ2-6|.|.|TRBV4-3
CASSQDGVSGANVLTF
TGCGCCAGCAGCCAAGATGGGGTATCTGGGGCCAACGTCCTGACTTTC
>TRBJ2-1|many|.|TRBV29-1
CSVERVIGSGQFF
TGCAGCGTTGAACGGGTGATAGGGTCAGGGCAGTTCTTC
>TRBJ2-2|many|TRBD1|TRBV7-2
CASSPGQRTGELFF
TGTGCCAGCAGCCCGGGACAGCGCACCGGGGAGCTGTTTTTT